This record looks at one T cell receptor (beta chain) sequence and its context. Its target antigen remains unknown. The read falls 3 residues short of the CDR3 end, and the missing part is taken from the germline J gene. The CDR3 spans 14 residues, from the cysteine through the phenylalanine. Only the CDR3 bases that were read are kept: 33 of them, in frame from base 1. CDR1 and CDR2 (GTSNPN, SVGIG) derive from the germline V gene (reference sequence). For sequencing input, CVID and control samples contributed equivalent amounts of genomic DNA. For every sample, a 60 bp segment covering the rearranged TCRbeta CDR3 region was amplified and then sequenced. The immunoSEQ assay, a bias-corrected multiplex PCR with high-throughput sequencing, was employed for TCRbeta amplification. The source study handled its data this way. Every unique nucleotide sequence counted as a clone and was annotated with V, D and J genes, copy number and frequency. Sequences were labeled productive if in frame, and non-productive if out of frame or containing stop codons. As previously described, Shannon's entropy was used to calculate clonality. Mean CDR3 Kyte-Doolittle hydropathy was derived from the predicted amino acid sequences of productive clones. Hierarchical clustering of scaled V gene usage was performed with the R hclust function using Manhattan distance and complete linkage. Clone sharing by CDR3 amino acid sequence was assessed by resampling 12 repertoires per group over 100 rounds. The repertoires were screened for roughly 70 published EBV-specific TCRbeta sequences and roughly 250 published CMV-specific TCRbeta sequences. After a couple of CVID samples that produced fewer than 10,000 sequences were dropped from the analysis, 35 to 50 CVID repertoires remained. The clones in this table, taken by TCRdb from immuneACCESS, are in-frame only. Not every clone is retained; where verified, under half of the shortfall comes from an unresolved V gene, and the cause of the rest is unknown. V, J and clone size reflect that table, while D and trimming were determined from the DNA. For this sample the table reports 39,000 or so clones, with no clone seen just once. Jointly, the top ten make up 2.5% to 3.5% of the sample.

Most of the CVID patients and most of the healthy controls were of Caucasian heritage. Heparinized peripheral whole blood samples of about 4.5 to 9 ml were obtained from each donor. Genomic DNA from adults with common variable immune deficiency (CVID) and from healthy adult controls was used to sequence TCRbeta CDR3 repertoires. The control group was made up of some 22 healthy adult volunteers (approximately ten male and 12 female) whose ages ranged from roughly 20 to 70 years, with a mean age of nearly 35. Diluted blood was density-centrifuged over Hypaque 1077 or Ficoll-Paque to isolate peripheral blood mononuclear cells. Unsorted mononuclear cells served as the source of genomic DNA, which was extracted either by Qiagen column purification or by a centrifugation-based method. The sample comes from a study of T cell clonality in common variable immunodeficiency (dated by TCRdb to 2013 to 2016).

Broad study findings and their caveats: Increased TCRbeta clonality was found in CVID subjects compared with healthy controls (t-test p = 0.018), with the increase being most characteristic of about a third of subjects. Reportedly, TCRbeta sequences from CVID had fewer deletions and N-nucleotide insertions, and highly modified clones with 13 or more V deletions were absent from CVID. According to the authors, finding the cause of the higher clonality in CVID would require sequencing the repertoires of T cell subpopulations. Fewer TCRbeta clones were shared among CVID subjects than among healthy controls (p < 0.0001). Even though DNA input was equal, the average per sample came to 82,000 or so unique sequences for controls compared with around 32,000 for CVID samples. Correlations of repertoire features with clinical complications were constrained by heterogeneity among patients within the CVID cohort.

Sequencing was performed on peripheral blood mononuclear cells. This TCR came from a person between 18 and 75 years old in good health. The sequence joins TRBV30 to TRBJ1-1; a tentative D match to TRBD1 spans 6 bases. The part of the CDR3 DNA that was read is TGTGCCTGGAGTCCAGGGACATGGGATGGCGAG. This yields the protein CAWSPGTWDGE. The CDR3 in its entirety is CAWSPGTWDGEAFF.